This T cell receptor beta chain stems from a study of T-cell memory formation after mild COVID-19. General study results and limits: The study detected some responding clones in pre-infection memory, suggesting cross-reactive memory joined.

A note on this clonotype: The antigen is undetermined.

The V end was cut by 0 bases, the J end by 0 bases, with 17 bases between. Germline assignment: CDR1 SGHTA and CDR2 FQGTGA. The CDR3 has 18 residues. TCRdb reprocessed the 5' RACE reads via MiXCR and lists one record per CDR3 protein. The sample has 140,000 to 150,000 distinct CDR3 sequences, less than 20% seen once. The V gene is TRBV7-3, the J gene TRBJ1-1; the D gene is possibly TRBD1 (5 bases). The receptor was isolated from an adult woman who had mild COVID-19 (a few samples of this study predate the infection). Cell type and time point are not known. Specimen: PBMCs or a T cell subset sorted from them (not recorded which). CDR3 amino acids: CASSLTLMRSGMNTEAFF. In DNA form, the CDR3 reads TGTGCCAGCAGCTTAACGTTAATGCGGTCAGGGATGAACACTGAAGCTTTCTTT.